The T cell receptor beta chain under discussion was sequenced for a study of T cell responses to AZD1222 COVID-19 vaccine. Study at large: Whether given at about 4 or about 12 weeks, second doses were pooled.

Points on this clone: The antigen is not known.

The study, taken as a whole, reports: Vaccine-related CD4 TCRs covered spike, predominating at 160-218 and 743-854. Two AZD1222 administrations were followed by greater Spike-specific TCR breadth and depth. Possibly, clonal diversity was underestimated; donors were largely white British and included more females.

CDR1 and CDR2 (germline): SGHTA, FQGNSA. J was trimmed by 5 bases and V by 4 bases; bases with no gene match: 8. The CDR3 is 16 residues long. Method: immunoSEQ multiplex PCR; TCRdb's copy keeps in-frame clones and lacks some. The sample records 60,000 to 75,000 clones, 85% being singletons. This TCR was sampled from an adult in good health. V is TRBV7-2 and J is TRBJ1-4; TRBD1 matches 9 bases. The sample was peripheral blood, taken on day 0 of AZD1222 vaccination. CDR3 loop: CASSSVTGTGNEKLFF. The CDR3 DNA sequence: TGTGCCAGCAGCTCCGTTACCGGGACAGGGAATGAAAAACTGTTTTTT.